The present T cell receptor beta chain was sequenced within a study of tumor-infiltrating lymphocytes in localized non-small cell lung cancer. Findings of the study overall: T-cell fraction did not differ between immunotypes IM1 and IM2. Recurrence-free survival showed no association with tumor T-cell fraction. Different pieces of the same tissue were used for each assay.

Data came from immunoSEQ multiplex PCR; TCRdb stores just in-frame clones and leaves some out. Altogether about 14,000 clones are present, 82% being singletons, with the ten largest covering roughly 19%. To note about this clone: The antigen is unknown.

The sequenced sample consisted of lung tumor tissue. This TCR derives from a human donor with non-small cell lung cancer.

This chain's CDR3 is CASSLDSSMEFF. CDR3 bases: TGTGCCAGCAGCTTGGACTCCTCCATGGAGTTCTTC. The V gene is TRBV5-5, the J gene TRBJ2-1, with D unclear. Trimming stripped 0 bases from V and 14 bases from J, with 12 bases between. There are 12 residues in the CDR3. Germline CDR1 reads SGHKS; CDR2 reads YYEKEE (reference sequence).